The present T cell receptor beta chain was sequenced within a study of T cells in Graves' hyperthyroidism and ophthalmopathy. The study's findings and limits: Blood also held most thyroid clonotypes expanded beyond 0.001. From stable hyperthyroidism, ophthalmopathy was set apart by a 13 V-J model.

Amplification yielded TCR beta CDR3 regions, with RNA transcripts as the source. The study used the HTBI primer set for a first-round RT-PCR of the TCR CDR3. TCRdb ran MiXCR on the multiplex PCR reads and lists one entry per CDR3 protein. Of under 400,000 distinct CDR3 sequences in the sample, roughly 13% were seen once. To note about this clonotype: Its antigen is unidentified.

Criteria for exclusion of patients were uncontrolled infection, other autoimmune disease, pregnancy or lactation. The study based diagnoses on clinical symptoms, serum thyroxine and TRAb, thyroid ultrasound and orbital computed tomography. V lost 7 bases to trimming and J lost 0 bases, with 16 bases between them. The CDR3 consists of 16 residues. Germline CDR1 reads SNHLY; CDR2 reads FYNNEI. The chain has TRBV2 and TRBJ1-3; tentative D call: TRBD1 (6 bases). The clonotype originates from a woman aged 18-35 years with Graves' hyperthyroidism. Sequenced sample: blood. In DNA form, the CDR3 reads TGTGCCAGCATTTCGACAGGTTCCAGCTCTGGAAACACCATATATTTT. Translation: CASISTGSSSGNTIYF.